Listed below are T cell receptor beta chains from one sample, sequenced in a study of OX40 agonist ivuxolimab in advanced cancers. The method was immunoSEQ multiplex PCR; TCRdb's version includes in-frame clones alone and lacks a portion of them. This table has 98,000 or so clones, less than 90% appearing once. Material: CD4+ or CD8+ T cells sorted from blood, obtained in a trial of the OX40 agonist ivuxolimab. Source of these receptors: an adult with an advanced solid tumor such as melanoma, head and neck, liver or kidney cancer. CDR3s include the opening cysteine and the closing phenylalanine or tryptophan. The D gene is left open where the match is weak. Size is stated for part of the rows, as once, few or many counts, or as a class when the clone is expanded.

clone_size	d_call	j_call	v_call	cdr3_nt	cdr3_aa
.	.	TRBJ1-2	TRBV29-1	TGCAGCGTTGAAACAGGATATGACTATGGCTACACCTTC	CSVETGYDYGYTF
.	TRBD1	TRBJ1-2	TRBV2	TGTGCCAGCAGTACACAGACAGGGGGCTATGGCTACACCTTC	CASSTQTGGYGYTF
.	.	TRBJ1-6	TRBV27	TGTGCCAGCAGTCCACTCTTGGGGTCTCGATCGCGTTCACCCCTCCACTTT	CASSPLLGSRSRSPLHF
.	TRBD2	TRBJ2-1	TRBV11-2	TGTGCCAGCAGACTAGCGGGATTGGTCAATGAGCAGTTCTTC	CASRLAGLVNEQFF
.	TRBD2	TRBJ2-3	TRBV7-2	TGTGCCAGCAGCCAGCGTACGGGACTAGCGGGGCGAGCAGATACGCAGTATTTT	CASSQRTGLAGRADTQYF
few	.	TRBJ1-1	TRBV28	TGTGCCAGCAGGGGGCGAAACACTGAAGCTTTCTTT	CASRGRNTEAFF
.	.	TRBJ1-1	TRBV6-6	TGTGCCAGCAGTTTCCAAGGTGGAGACACTGAAGCTTTCTTT	CASSFQGGDTEAFF
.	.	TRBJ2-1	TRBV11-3	TGTGCCAGCAGCCCGACCCGTTACAATGAGCAGTTCTTC	CASSPTRYNEQFF
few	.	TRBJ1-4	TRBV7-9	TGTGCCAGCAGCGAGAGGGGACAAAAGAATGAAAAACTGTTTTTT	CASSERGQKNEKLFF
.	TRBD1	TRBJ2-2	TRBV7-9	TGTGCCAGCAGCCGTTCCATTGACAGGGGAGGAACCGGGGAGCTGTTTTTT	CASSRSIDRGGTGELFF
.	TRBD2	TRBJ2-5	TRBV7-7	TGTGCTAGCAGCCCTGGGTCCAGCGGGAGTCAACAAGAGACCCAGTACTTC	CASSPGSSGSQQETQYF
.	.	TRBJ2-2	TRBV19	TGTGCCAGTAGTTCCACCGGCACCGGGGAGCTGTTTTTT	CASSSTGTGELFF
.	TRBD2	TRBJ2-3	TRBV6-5	TGTGCCATCGCGCGGGAGTGGAGCACAGATACGCAGTATTTT	CAIAREWSTDTQYF
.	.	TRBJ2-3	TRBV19	TGTGCCAGTAGTACGTCGGGAGTGGGAACGGATACGCAGTATTTT	CASSTSGVGTDTQYF
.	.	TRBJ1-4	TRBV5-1	TGCGCCAGCAGCCTCGGGACTAAGGGAGAAAAACTGTTTTTT	CASSLGTKGEKLFF
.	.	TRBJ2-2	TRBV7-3	TGTGCCAGCAGCTTAGTAGCTAGCGCTACCGGGGAGCTGTTTTTT	CASSLVASATGELFF
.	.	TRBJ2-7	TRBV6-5	TGTGCCAGCAGTTATTCGGTGGGTCTCTACGAGCAGTACTTC	CASSYSVGLYEQYF
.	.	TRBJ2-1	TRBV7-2	TGTGCCAGCAGCTTCCCCGGGAGTCGGACCAATGAGCAGTTCTTC	CASSFPGSRTNEQFF
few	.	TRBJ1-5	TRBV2	TGTGCCAGCAGCCCGCCCCCGGATAGCAATCAGCCCCAGCATTTT	CASSPPPDSNQPQHF
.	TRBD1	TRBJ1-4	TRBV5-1	TGCGCCAGCAGCCCGGGACAGGGACGGGATGAAAAACTGTTTTTT	CASSPGQGRDEKLFF
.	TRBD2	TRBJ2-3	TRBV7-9	TGTGCCAGCAGCAAAAAAGCGGGAGGGTTGATAGATACGCAGTATTTT	CASSKKAGGLIDTQYF
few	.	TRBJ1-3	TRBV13	TGTGCCAGCAGCATTGCGGGAAACACCATATATTTT	CASSIAGNTIYF
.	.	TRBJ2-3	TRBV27	TGTGCCAGCAGTTTAGGGCCGGGTCGGCTGGGGTTCACAGATACGCAGTATTTT	CASSLGPGRLGFTDTQYF
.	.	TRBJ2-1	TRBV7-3	TGTGCCAGCAGCCCCGGACCCGGAAGACTGCCGTTCTTC	CASSPGPGRLPFF
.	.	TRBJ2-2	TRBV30	TGTGCCTGGAAGGCGGGGAACACCGGGGAGCTGTTTTTT	CAWKAGNTGELFF
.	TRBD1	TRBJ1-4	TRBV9	TGTGCCAGCAGCGTAGGAACAGGGGTGGTTGGTGAAAAACTGTTTTTT	CASSVGTGVVGEKLFF
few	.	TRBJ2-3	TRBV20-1	TGCAGTGCTTCGGGGTCAGATACGCAGTATTTT	CSASGSDTQYF
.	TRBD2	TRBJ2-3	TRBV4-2	TGTGCCAGCAGCCCGGGACTAGCGGAGAGCACAGATACGCAGTATTTT	CASSPGLAESTDTQYF
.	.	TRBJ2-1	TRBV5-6	TGTGCCAGCAGCTTCACCCGGTGGAATGAGCAGTTCTTC	CASSFTRWNEQFF
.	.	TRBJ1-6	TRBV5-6	TGTGCCAGCAGCTTGGAGAGTTCACCCCTCCACTTT	CASSLESSPLHF
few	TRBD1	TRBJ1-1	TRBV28	TGTGCCAGCAGTTTGGAAGGGGTCAGGGGGGCTTTCTTT	CASSLEGVRGAFF
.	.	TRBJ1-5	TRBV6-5	TGTGCCAGCAGTTACTCGGGGGGGGGCAATCAGCCCCAGCATTTT	CASSYSGGGNQPQHF
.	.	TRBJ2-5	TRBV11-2	TGTGCCAGCAGCCCCGGGAACCAAGAGACCCAGTACTTC	CASSPGNQETQYF
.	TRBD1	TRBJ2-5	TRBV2	TGTGCCAGCAGTGAGGGACAGGGGGCGTGGGAGCAGTACTTC	CASSEGQGAWEQYF
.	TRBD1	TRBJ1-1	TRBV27	TGTGCCAGCAGTTATAGGGCAGGGGGTGAAGCTTTCTTT	CASSYRAGGEAFF
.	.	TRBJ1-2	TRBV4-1	TGCGCCAGCAGCCCTCTGGGGAAGGGCTATGGCTACACCTTC	CASSPLGKGYGYTF
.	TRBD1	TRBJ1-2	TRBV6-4	TGTGCCAGCAGTGACAACCGACAGGGAGGCTACACCTTC	CASSDNRQGGYTF